This TCR beta chain emerged from a study of cytomegalovirus exposure and HLA in healthy donors. The V end was cut by 6 bases, the J end by 0 bases, with 9 bases between. Germline lookup yields CDR1 MDHEN and CDR2 SYDVKM. The CDR3 has 15 amino acids. Primers: 60 Vbeta forward and 13 Jbeta reverse. Produced via immunoSEQ multiplex PCR; TCRdb's table is partial and in-frame only. The repertoire holds tens of thousands of clones, with about 80% as singletons. The receptor comes from a man in his late teens or twenties in good health and CMV-seronegative. Sample: PBMCs. The V call is TRBV28, the J call TRBJ2-6; D call uncertain. CDR3 sequence: CASSPPRSGANVLTF. CDR3 in DNA: TGTGCCAGCAGCCCTCCTCGCTCTGGGGCCAACGTCCTGACTTTC.